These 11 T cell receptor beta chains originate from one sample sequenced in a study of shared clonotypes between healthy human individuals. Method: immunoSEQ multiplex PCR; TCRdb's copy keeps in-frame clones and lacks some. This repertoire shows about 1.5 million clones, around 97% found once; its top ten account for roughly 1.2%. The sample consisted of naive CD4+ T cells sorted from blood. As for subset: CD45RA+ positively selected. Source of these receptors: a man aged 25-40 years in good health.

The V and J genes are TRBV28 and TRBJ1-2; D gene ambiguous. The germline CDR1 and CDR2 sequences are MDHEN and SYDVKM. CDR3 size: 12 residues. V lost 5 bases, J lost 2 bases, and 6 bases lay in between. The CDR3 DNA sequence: TGTGCCAGCAGTCCCCTCAACTATGGCTACACCTTC. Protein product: CASSPLNYGYTF.

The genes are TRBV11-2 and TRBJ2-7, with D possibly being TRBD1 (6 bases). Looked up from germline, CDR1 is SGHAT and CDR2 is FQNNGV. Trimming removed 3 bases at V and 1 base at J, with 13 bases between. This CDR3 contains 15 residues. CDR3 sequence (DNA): TGTGCCAGCAGCTTGCAGGGGATTTTGTCCTACGAGCAGTACTTC. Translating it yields CASSLQGILSYEQYF.

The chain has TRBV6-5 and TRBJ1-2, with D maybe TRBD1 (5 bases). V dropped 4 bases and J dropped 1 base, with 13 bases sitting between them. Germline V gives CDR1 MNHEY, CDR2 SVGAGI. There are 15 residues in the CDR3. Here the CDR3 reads CASSFQEGRNYGYTF. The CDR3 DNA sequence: TGTGCCAGCAGTTTCCAGGAGGGACGTAACTATGGCTACACCTTC.

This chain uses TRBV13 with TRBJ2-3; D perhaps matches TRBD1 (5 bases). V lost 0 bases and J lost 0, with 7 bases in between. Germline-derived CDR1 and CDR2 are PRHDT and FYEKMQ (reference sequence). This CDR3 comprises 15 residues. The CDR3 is CASSLGQGSTDTQYF. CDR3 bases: TGTGCCAGCAGCTTAGGGCAGGGAAGCACAGATACGCAGTATTTT. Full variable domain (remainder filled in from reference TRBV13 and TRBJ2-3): AAGVIQSPRHLIKEKRETATLKCYPIPRHDTVYWYQQGPGQDPQFLISFYEKMQSDKGSIPDRFSAQQFSDYHSELNMSSLELGDSALYFCASSLGQGSTDTQYFGPGTRLTVL.

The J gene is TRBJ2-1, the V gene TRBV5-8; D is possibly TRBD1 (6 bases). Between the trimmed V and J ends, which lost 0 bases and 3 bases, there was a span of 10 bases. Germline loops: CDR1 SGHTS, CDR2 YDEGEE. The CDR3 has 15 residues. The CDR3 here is CASSLAGTIYNEQFF. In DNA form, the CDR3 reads TGTGCCAGCAGCTTGGCCGGGACAATCTACAATGAGCAGTTCTTC.

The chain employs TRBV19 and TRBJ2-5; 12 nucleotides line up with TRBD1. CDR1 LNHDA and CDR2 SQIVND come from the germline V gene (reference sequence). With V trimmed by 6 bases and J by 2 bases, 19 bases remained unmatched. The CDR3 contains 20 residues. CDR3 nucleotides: TGTGCCAGTAGCTGTGAAACGGGACAGGGGGCATCGTGCCCTCAAGAGACCCAGTACTTC. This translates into CASSCETGQGASCPQETQYF.

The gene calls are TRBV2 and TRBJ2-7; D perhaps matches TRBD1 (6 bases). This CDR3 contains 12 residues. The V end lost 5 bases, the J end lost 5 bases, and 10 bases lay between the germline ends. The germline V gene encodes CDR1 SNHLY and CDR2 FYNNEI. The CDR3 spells CASSNRDHEQYF. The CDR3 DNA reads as TGTGCCAGCAGTAACAGGGACCACGAGCAGTACTTC.

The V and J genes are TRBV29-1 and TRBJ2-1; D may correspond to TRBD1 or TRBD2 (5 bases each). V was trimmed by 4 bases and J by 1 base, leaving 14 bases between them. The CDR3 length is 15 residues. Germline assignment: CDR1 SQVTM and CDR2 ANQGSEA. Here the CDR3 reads CSVGIGTTSYNEQFF. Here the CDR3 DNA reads TGCAGCGTTGGTATCGGGACGACGTCCTACAATGAGCAGTTCTTC.

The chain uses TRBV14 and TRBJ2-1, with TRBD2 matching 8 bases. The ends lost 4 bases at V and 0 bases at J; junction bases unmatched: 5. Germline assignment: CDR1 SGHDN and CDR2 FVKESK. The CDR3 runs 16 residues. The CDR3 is CASSRLTSGSYNEQFF. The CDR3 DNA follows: TGTGCCAGCAGCCGCCTTACTAGCGGCTCCTACAATGAGCAGTTCTTC. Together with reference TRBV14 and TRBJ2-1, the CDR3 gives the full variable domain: EAGVTQFPSHSVIEKGQTVTLRCDPISGHDNLYWYRRVMGKEIKFLLHFVKESKQDESGMPNNRFLAERTGGTYSTLKVQPAELEDSGVYFCASSRLTSGSYNEQFFGPGTRLTVL.

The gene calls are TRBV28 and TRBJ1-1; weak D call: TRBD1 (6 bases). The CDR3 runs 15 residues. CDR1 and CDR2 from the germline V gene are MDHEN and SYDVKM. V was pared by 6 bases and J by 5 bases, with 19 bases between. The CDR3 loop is CASRATTGKGTEAFF. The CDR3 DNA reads TGTGCCAGCAGGGCCACCACAGGGAAAGGTACTGAAGCTTTCTTT. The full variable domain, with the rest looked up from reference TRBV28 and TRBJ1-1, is DVKVTQSSRYLVKRTGEKVFLECVQDMDHENMFWYRQDPGLGLRLIYFSYDVKMKEKGDIPEGYSVSREKKERFSLILESASTNQTSMYLCASRATTGKGTEAFFGQGTRLTVV.

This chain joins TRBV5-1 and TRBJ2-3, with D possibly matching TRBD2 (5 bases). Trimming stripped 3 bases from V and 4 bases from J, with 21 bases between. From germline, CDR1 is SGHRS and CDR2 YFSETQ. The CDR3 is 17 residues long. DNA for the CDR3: TGCGCCAGCAGCTCCCCTCCCGGGGAAAGTAAAGCAGATACGCAGTATTTT. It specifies CASSSPPGESKADTQYF.